The sequence of this T cell receptor beta chain was determined in a study of cytomegalovirus exposure and HLA in healthy donors. CDR1 MNHEY and CDR2 SVGAGI come from the germline V gene. This CDR3 contains 13 residues. Trimming stripped 2 bases from V and 5 bases from J, with 9 bases between. With regard to this clone: Its specificity is not known.

Study-wide results and caveats: In a later analysis, 15,000 to 20,000 TCR beta sequences were associated with HLA alleles at 0.05 false discovery rate.

Primers: 60 Vbeta forward and 13 Jbeta reverse. The method was immunoSEQ multiplex PCR; TCRdb's version includes in-frame clones alone and lacks a portion of them. The sample consists of roughly 140,000 clones, 55% to 80% of them appearing once. This donor has no recorded CMV serostatus. The chain employs TRBV6-5 and TRBJ1-1; TRBD1 might be the D (5 bases). The sequence came from a human donor in good health. Sequenced input: PBMCs. The CDR3, as DNA: TGTGCCAGCAGTTACGGGGGGGAGACTGAAGCTTTCTTT. As protein: CASSYGGETEAFF.